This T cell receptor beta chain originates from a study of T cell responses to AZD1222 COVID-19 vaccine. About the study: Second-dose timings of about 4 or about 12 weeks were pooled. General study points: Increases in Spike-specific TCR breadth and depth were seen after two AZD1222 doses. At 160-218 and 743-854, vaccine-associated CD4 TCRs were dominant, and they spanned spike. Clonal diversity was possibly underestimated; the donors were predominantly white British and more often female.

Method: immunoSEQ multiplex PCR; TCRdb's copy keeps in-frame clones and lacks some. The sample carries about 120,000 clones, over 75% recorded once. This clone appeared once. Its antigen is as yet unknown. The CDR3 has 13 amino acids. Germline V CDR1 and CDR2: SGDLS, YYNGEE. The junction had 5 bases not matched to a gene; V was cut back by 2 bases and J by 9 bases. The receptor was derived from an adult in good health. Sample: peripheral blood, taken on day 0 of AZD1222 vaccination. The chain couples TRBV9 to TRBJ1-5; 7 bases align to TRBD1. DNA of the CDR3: TGTGCCAGCAGCGTGGGAGGGGGCACGCCCCAGCATTTT. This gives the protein CASSVGGGTPQHF.